Listed below are T cell receptor beta chains from one sample, sequenced in a study of T cell responses to AZD1222 COVID-19 vaccine. Repertoires were generated with immunoSEQ multiplex PCR, while TCRdb's copy carries only in-frame clones and drops some. Among about 180,000 clones listed, around 88% were seen once. The sample consisted of peripheral blood, taken on day 0 of AZD1222 vaccination. The receptors originated from an adult in good health. CDR3s include the opening cysteine and the closing phenylalanine or tryptophan. The D gene is left open where the match is weak. Only part of the rows carry a size: once, few, many, or a class if the clone is expanded.

J | size | V | D | length | CDR3 | DNA
TRBJ2-1 | - | TRBV2 | TRBD1 | 14 | CASIGQGVHNKQFF | TGTGCCAGCATTGGGCAGGGGGTGCACAATAAGCAGTTCTTC
TRBJ2-2 | - | TRBV12-3/TRBV12-4 | - | 13 | CASGGEKAGELFF | TGTGCCAGCGGAGGGGAAAAGGCCGGGGAGCTGTTTTTT
TRBJ1-1 | - | TRBV3-1/TRBV3-2 | - | 14 | CASSHYTGTHEAFF | TGTGCCAGCAGCCACTACACCGGGACACATGAAGCTTTCTTT
TRBJ1-2 | - | TRBV14 | - | 14 | CASSQTSPNYGYTF | TGTGCCAGCAGCCAAACCAGTCCTAACTATGGCTACACCTTC
TRBJ2-7 | - | TRBV19 | TRBD1 | 14 | CARSSGQGNYEQYF | TGTGCCAGAAGCTCGGGACAGGGGAACTACGAGCAGTACTTC
TRBJ1-2 | - | TRBV3-1/TRBV3-2 | TRBD1 | 14 | CASSQVGTGYGYTF | TGTGCCAGCAGCCAAGTCGGGACAGGGTATGGCTACACCTTC
TRBJ2-1 | - | TRBV3-1/TRBV3-2 | - | 12 | CASSRPGDEQFF | TGTGCCAGCAGCCGCCCGGGCGACGAGCAGTTCTTC
TRBJ1-3 | - | TRBV7-9 | - | 12 | CASSIPGNTIYF | TGTGCCAGCAGCATACCTGGAAACACCATATATTTT
TRBJ2-7 | once | TRBV11-2 | TRBD1 | 15 | CASSPGQPPWDEQYF | TGTGCCAGCAGCCCGGGACAGCCCCCTTGGGACGAGCAGTACTTC
TRBJ2-2 | - | TRBV5-6 | TRBD1 | 14 | CASSPTGGPGELFF | TGTGCCAGCAGTCCCACAGGGGGCCCCGGGGAGCTGTTTTTT
TRBJ2-1 | - | TRBV5-1 | - | 12 | CASSRTDNEQFF | TGCGCCAGCAGCCGGACGGACAATGAGCAGTTCTTC
TRBJ1-1 | - | TRBV5-5 | - | 17 | CASARKPEQRVTTEAFF | TGTGCCAGCGCCAGAAAGCCCGAGCAAAGAGTTACCACTGAAGCTTTCTTT
TRBJ1-1 | - | TRBV21-1 | - | 16 | CASSTYPGCLNTEAFF | TGTGCCAGCAGCACCTACCCCGGTTGCCTGAACACTGAAGCTTTCTTT
TRBJ1-6 | - | TRBV2 | - | 15 | CASSETGTNNSPLHF | TGTGCCAGCAGTGAGACTGGCACTAATAATTCACCCCTCCACTTT
TRBJ1-2 | - | TRBV30 | - | 14 | CAWSVPGRDYGYTF | TGTGCCTGGAGTGTACCGGGAAGGGACTATGGCTACACCTTC
TRBJ1-5 | - | TRBV28 | TRBD1 | 19 | CASSFPTSTGDWGNQPQHF | TGTGCCAGCAGTTTCCCGACGTCGACAGGGGACTGGGGCAATCAGCCCCAGCATTTT
TRBJ1-4 | once | TRBV7-9 | - | 14 | CASSPQGFEEKLFF | TGTGCCAGCAGCCCTCAGGGGTTTGAAGAAAAACTGTTTTTT
TRBJ1-5 | - | TRBV27 | TRBD1 | 15 | CARGTGGCSNQPQHF | TGTGCCAGAGGGACAGGGGGCTGCAGCAATCAGCCCCAGCATTTT
TRBJ2-3 | - | TRBV9 | - | 9 | CASACPQYF | TGTGCCAGCGCGTGTCCGCAGTATTTT
TRBJ1-2 | - | TRBV30 | - | 12 | CAWSSGSYGYTF | TGTGCCTGGAGTTCAGGGAGTTATGGCTACACCTTC
TRBJ1-2 | - | TRBV18 | TRBD1 | 18 | CASSPPLAGTVAAYGYTF | TGTGCCAGCTCACCACCTTTGGCAGGGACAGTCGCGGCCTATGGCTACACCTTC
TRBJ1-5 | once | TRBV30 | TRBD1 | 14 | CAWRETGGVQPQHF | TGTGCCTGGAGGGAAACAGGGGGTGTTCAGCCCCAGCATTTT
TRBJ2-7 | - | TRBV4-2 | - | 14 | CASSQDGRVYEQYF | TGTGCCAGCAGCCAAGATGGAAGGGTCTACGAGCAGTACTTC
TRBJ1-1 | - | TRBV13 | - | 15 | CASSSRTGMNTEAFF | TGTGCCAGCAGCTCCCGGACGGGGATGAACACTGAAGCTTTCTTT
TRBJ2-5 | - | TRBV9 | TRBD1 | 15 | CASSVDTGGQETQYF | TGTGCCAGCAGCGTAGATACAGGGGGACAAGAGACCCAGTACTTC
TRBJ1-2 | - | TRBV5-1 | - | 17 | CASSLGAFSRGNYGYTF | TGCGCCAGCAGCTTGGGGGCCTTCTCGAGGGGTAACTATGGCTACACCTTC
TRBJ1-3 | - | TRBV6-1 | TRBD1 | 14 | CASSDWGRGDTIYF | TGTGCCAGCAGTGATTGGGGCAGGGGGGACACCATATATTTT
TRBJ1-6 | few | TRBV6-2/TRBV6-3 | - | 15 | CASSWGRVNNSPLHF | TGTGCCAGCAGTTGGGGCCGGGTAAATAATTCACCCCTCCACTTT
TRBJ2-7 | - | TRBV4-1 | - | 14 | CASSPGLLSREQYF | TGCGCCAGCAGCCCAGGTCTGTTATCGAGAGAGCAGTACTTC
TRBJ1-6 | once | TRBV10-3 | - | 13 | CAIGESANSPLHF | TGTGCCATCGGCGAATCGGCTAATTCACCCCTCCACTTT
TRBJ1-1 | - | TRBV12-3/TRBV12-4 | - | 13 | CASSLPRNTEAFF | TGTGCCAGCAGTTTGCCGAGGAACACTGAAGCTTTCTTT
TRBJ2-1 | - | TRBV3-1/TRBV3-2 | - | 14 | CASSQYGSYNEQFF | TGTGCCAGCAGCCAATACGGGAGTTACAATGAGCAGTTCTTC
TRBJ2-5 | - | TRBV5-1 | TRBD2 | 14 | CASTGGTREETQYF | TGCGCCAGCACCGGGGGGACTAGGGAAGAGACCCAGTACTTC
TRBJ2-7 | - | TRBV7-2 | - | 14 | CASSLNHLSYEQYF | TGTGCCAGCAGCTTAAACCACCTCTCCTACGAGCAGTACTTC
TRBJ2-2 | - | TRBV5-8 | - | 15 | CASSLLELSTGELFF | TGTGCCAGCAGCTTGCTCGAGTTGAGCACCGGGGAGCTGTTTTTT
TRBJ1-2 | - | TRBV4-3 | - | 13 | CASSQASGKGYTF | TGCGCCAGCAGCCAAGCGTCGGGGAAAGGCTACACCTTC
TRBJ1-5 | - | TRBV4-2 | - | 15 | CASSQDGGQGQPQHF | TGTGCCAGCAGCCAAGATGGCGGGCAAGGGCAGCCCCAGCATTTT
TRBJ1-1 | - | TRBV25-1 | - | 13 | CASSESRQPEAFF | TGTGCCAGCAGTGAATCTAGACAGCCGGAAGCTTTCTTT
TRBJ2-1 | once | TRBV15 | - | 16 | CATSLRLGGSYNEQFF | TGTGCCACCAGCCTACGTCTGGGGGGCTCTTACAATGAGCAGTTCTTC
TRBJ1-2 | - | TRBV12-3/TRBV12-4 | - | 12 | CASSPQGYGYTF | TGTGCCAGCAGTCCACAGGGTTATGGCTACACCTTC
TRBJ2-7 | - | TRBV11-1 | TRBD2 | 15 | CASSSLSGAGREQYF | TGTGCCAGCAGCTCTCTGAGCGGGGCAGGGAGGGAGCAGTACTTC